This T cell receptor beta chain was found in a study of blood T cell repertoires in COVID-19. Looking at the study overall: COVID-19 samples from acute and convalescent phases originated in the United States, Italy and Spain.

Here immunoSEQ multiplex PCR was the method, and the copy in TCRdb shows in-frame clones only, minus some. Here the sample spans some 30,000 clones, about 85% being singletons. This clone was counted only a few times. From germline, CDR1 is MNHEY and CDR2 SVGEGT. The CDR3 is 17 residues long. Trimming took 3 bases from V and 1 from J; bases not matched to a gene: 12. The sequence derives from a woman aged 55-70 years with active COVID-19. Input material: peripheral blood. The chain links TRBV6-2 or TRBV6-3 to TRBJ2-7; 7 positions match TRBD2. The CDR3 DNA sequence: TGTGCCAGCAGTTATACCCTCGTTAGGACTAGTTCCTACGAGCAGTACTTC. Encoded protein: CASSYTLVRTSSYEQYF.